Each of the 16 T cell receptor beta chains below was sequenced from the same sample in a study of blood T cells in healthy people across ages. Through a sample-barcoded 5' primer and a J-beta primer mix, a second PCR was run for 7 to 11 cycles. MiXCR, applied by TCRdb to the 5' RACE reads, yields one record per CDR3 protein. The sample has roughly 500,000 distinct CDR3 sequences, less than 25% seen once; the top ten hold just under 9%. The sample also formed part of further work on T cells of mothers and their children.

Specimen: blood. The receptors stem from a boy between 5 and 17 years old in good health.

The chain has TRBV18 and TRBJ2-7; 7 bases fit TRBD2. Germline loops: CDR1 KGHSH, CDR2 LQKENI. The CDR3 runs to 14 residues. J lost 4 bases, V lost 2 bases, and 5 bases had no gene match. The DNA for the CDR3 is TGTGCCAGCTCACCAGACGCTAGCGGATACGAGCAGTACTTC. It is translated as CASSPDASGYEQYF.

The chain is built from TRBV6-2 or TRBV6-3 and TRBJ2-5, with no clear D. The CDR3 has 13 amino acids. Germline V lookup: CDR1 MNHEY, CDR2 SVGEGT. V dropped 4 bases and J dropped 0 bases, with 6 bases sitting between them. CDR3 DNA: TGTGCCAGCAGTTTCGGGCACCAAGAGACCCAGTACTTC. Protein product: CASSFGHQETQYF.

This clonotype came up a few times. The chain has TRBV7-2 and TRBJ2-2, with TRBD2 identical over 13 bases. Trimming at V came to 6 bases and at J to 4 bases, leaving 5 bases not matched to a gene. Germline CDR1 reads SGHTA; CDR2 reads FQGNSA. CDR3 length equals 16 residues. In DNA, the CDR3 is TGTGCCAGCAGAACTAGCGGGGGGGCTCGCACCGGGGAGCTGTTTTTT. The encoded protein is CASRTSGGARTGELFF.

CDR3 coding DNA: TGTGCCAGCAGCTCACCAACCATAGCGGGCCTATCTGGGGCCAACGTCCTGACTTTC. Amino acid sequence: CASSSPTIAGLSGANVLTF. The chain carries TRBV7-8 and TRBJ2-6, with 7 bases matching TRBD2. The germline V gene encodes CDR1 SGHVS and CDR2 FQNEAQ. J gave up 1 base and V 4 bases, and 13 bases lay outside the gene matches. The CDR3 loop spans 19 amino acids.

Only a few counts were recorded for this clonotype. The chain uses TRBV20-1 and TRBJ2-1; D remains unclear. V lost 0 bases and J 8 bases, leaving 17 bases between the germline ends. The CDR3 extends over 15 amino acids. Germline lookup yields CDR1 DFQATT and CDR2 SNEGSKA (reference sequence). Here the CDR3 reads CSARDSPTTLDEQFF. DNA for the CDR3: TGCAGTGCTAGAGACAGTCCAACTACCTTGGATGAGCAGTTCTTC.

CDR3 coding DNA: TGTGCCAGCAGTGACGGGACTAGCGGGGGGGCTGATACGCAGTATTTT. Its protein product is CASSDGTSGGADTQYF. The chain has TRBV6-4 and TRBJ2-3, with 16 bases aligning to TRBD2. This CDR3 has 16 amino acids. CDR1 and CDR2 (germline): MRHNA, SNTAGT. Trimming at V came to 2 bases and at J to 6 bases, leaving 2 bases not matched to a gene.

Comment on this clonotype: A read error may produce the germline difference seen at one junction end. J is TRBJ2-1 and V is TRBV28, with D possibly matching TRBD2 (6 bases). CDR3 length: 16 residues. Germline CDR1 is MDHEN and CDR2 is SYDVKM. The DNA for the CDR3 is TGTGCCGGCAGTTTACCGGGCCGGGAGCCAACCCGTGAGCAGTTCTTC. This encodes CAGSLPGREPTREQFF. The full variable domain, rest sourced from reference TRBV28 and TRBJ2-1, is DVKVTQSSRYLVKRTGEKVFLECVQDMDHENMFWYRQDPGLGLRLIYFSYDVKMKEKGDIPEGYSVSREKKERFSLILESASTNQTSMYLCAGSLPGREPTREQFFGPGTRLTVL.

Note on this clonotype: A junction end diverges from the germline sequence, so it may reflect a read error. The chain joins TRBV27 to TRBJ2-2; 7 bases align to TRBD2. The CDR3 has 14 amino acids. In germline, CDR1 is MNHEY, CDR2 SMNVEV (reference sequence). For the CDR3, the DNA is TGTGCCGGCAGTTTAACTAGCGCCTACGGGGAGCTGTTTTTT. Translating it yields CAGSLTSAYGELFF.

This rearrangement joins TRBV7-9 to TRBJ2-7; D remains ambiguous. Trimming pared 5 bases from V and 1 base from J, leaving 12 bases between. The CDR3 loop spans 14 amino acids. Germline CDR1 and CDR2: SEHNR and FQNEAQ (reference sequence). The CDR3 protein is CASSGTGPSYEQYF. As DNA, the CDR3 is TGTGCCAGCAGCGGCACCGGGCCATCCTACGAGCAGTACTTC.

V and J are TRBV4-3 and TRBJ2-7, with D unresolved. Trimming cost V 0 bases and J 0 bases, with 9 bases left between them. The germline gives CDR1 LGHNA, CDR2 YSLEER. The CDR3 length is 15 residues. The chain's CDR3 is CASSQDGVSSYEQYF. The DNA of the CDR3 is TGCGCCAGCAGCCAAGATGGCGTGAGCTCCTACGAGCAGTACTTC.

This clonotype appeared a few times. The gene calls are TRBV7-2 and TRBJ2-5, with 8 positions matching TRBD2. The CDR3 extends over 14 amino acids. V shed 5 bases, J shed 4 bases, and the junction held 6 bases outside the gene matches. In germline, CDR1 is SGHTA, CDR2 FQGNSA. As DNA, the CDR3 is TGTGCCAGCAGCCCTAAGCGGGGGATAGAGACCCAGTACTTC. It yields the protein CASSPKRGIETQYF.

The table lists this clonotype with many counts. This chain uses TRBV3-1 with TRBJ2-4; 10 bases map to TRBD1. This CDR3 region has 14 residues. V was clipped by 1 base and J by 10 bases; unmatched bases: 4. Germline CDR1 and CDR2: LGHDT and YNNKEL (reference sequence). DNA for the CDR3: TGTGCCAGCAGCCAAGCCGGGACAGGGGCTATTCAGTACTTC. Amino acid sequence: CASSQAGTGAIQYF.

This clonotype was observed at least ten times. The chain combines TRBV5-1 with TRBJ2-5, with no clear D. Germline CDR1 and CDR2: SGHRS and YFSETQ. V was shortened by 0 bases and J by 5 bases, with 8 bases between the two germline ends. The CDR3 sequence is 13 residues long. The CDR3 DNA reads TGCGCCAGCAGCTTGGGACCCGTCGAGACCCAGTACTTC. Translating gives CASSLGPVETQYF.

V usage is TRBV29-1 and J usage is TRBJ2-5, with TRBD2 identical over 9 bases. Germline V lookup: CDR1 SQVTM, CDR2 ANQGSEA. This CDR3 has 13 residues. Trimming took 6 bases from V and 2 from J; bases not matched to a gene: 4. The CDR3 DNA sequence: TGCAGCGTGAGACTAGCGGATCAAGAGACCCAGTACTTC. As protein: CSVRLADQETQYF.

The chain employs TRBV10-2 and TRBJ2-3, with D hard to call. This CDR3 region has 12 residues. CDR1 and CDR2 from the germline V gene are WSHSY and SAAADI. V dropped 6 bases and J dropped 5 bases, with 9 bases sitting between them. CDR3 nucleotide sequence: TGCGCCAGCAGCAGAGTTCAAGATACGCAGTATTTT. The encoded protein is CASSRVQDTQYF.

The chain has TRBV6-2 or TRBV6-3 and TRBJ2-5, with TRBD2 matching 10 bases. The J call may be faulty, since TRBJ2-1 better matches the DNA end. Germline CDR1 MNHEY, CDR2 SVGEGT. The CDR3 runs to 15 residues. The CDR3 here is CASGSLAGVFNEQFF. CDR3 in DNA: TGTGCCAGCGGTTCCCTAGCGGGAGTGTTCAATGAGCAGTTCTTC.